This T cell receptor beta chain derives from a study of blood T cell repertoires in COVID-19. Turning to the study itself: Specimens from acute and convalescent COVID-19 originated in the United States, Italy and Spain.

Germline trimming cut 2 bases from V and 3 bases from J; bases unmatched to any gene: 7. Germline V gene sequence: CDR1 GTSNPN, CDR2 SVGIG (reference sequence). There are 15 residues in the CDR3. Authors' methods: Estimates of nucleated cell counts were drawn from the amplification of reference gene primers. Clones were sequenced by immunoSEQ multiplex PCR, and TCRdb holds only the in-frame ones, with some missing. For V, J and clone size, that table is used; D and trimming come from the DNA. The table records roughly 86,000 clones, about 80% of them present only once. This clone was counted between two and nine times.

Sequencing input: peripheral blood. The chain has TRBV30 and TRBJ1-5; 7 bases align to TRBD1. The clonotype originates from a man aged 55 to 70 with acute or convalescent COVID-19. The CDR3 DNA reads as TGTGCCTGGAGTCAAGGGGGCGCTTCCAATCAGCCCCAGCATTTT. This sequence encodes CAWSQGGASNQPQHF.